One T cell receptor beta chain is described in this entry. Its cognate antigen is unknown. Sequenced by immunoSEQ multiplex PCR; TCRdb stores in-frame clones only, minus some. The sample has under 95,000 clones, 93% seen once. This entry belongs to a study of PD-1 blockade in classical Hodgkin lymphoma. V shed 4 bases and J shed 3 bases, with 16 bases lying between them. Germline V gene lookup returns CDR1 KGHSH and CDR2 LQKENI. This CDR3 is 16 amino acids long. General study results and limits: A reduction in baseline TCR diversity was reportedly seen in newly diagnosed patients relative to healthy donors.

Patients all relapsed after autologous stem cell transplantation, and there was variation in brentuximab vedotin exposure. Patients reached a best response of complete response, partial response or progressive disease. The chain links TRBV18 to TRBJ2-1; D remains ambiguous. The source was peripheral blood mononuclear cells (PBMCs), collected at baseline. The receptor was isolated from a human donor with classical Hodgkin lymphoma. The CDR3 spells CASSQTTDTVYNEQFF. Written as DNA, the CDR3 is TGTGCCAGCTCACAGACAACAGACACCGTCTACAATGAGCAGTTCTTC.